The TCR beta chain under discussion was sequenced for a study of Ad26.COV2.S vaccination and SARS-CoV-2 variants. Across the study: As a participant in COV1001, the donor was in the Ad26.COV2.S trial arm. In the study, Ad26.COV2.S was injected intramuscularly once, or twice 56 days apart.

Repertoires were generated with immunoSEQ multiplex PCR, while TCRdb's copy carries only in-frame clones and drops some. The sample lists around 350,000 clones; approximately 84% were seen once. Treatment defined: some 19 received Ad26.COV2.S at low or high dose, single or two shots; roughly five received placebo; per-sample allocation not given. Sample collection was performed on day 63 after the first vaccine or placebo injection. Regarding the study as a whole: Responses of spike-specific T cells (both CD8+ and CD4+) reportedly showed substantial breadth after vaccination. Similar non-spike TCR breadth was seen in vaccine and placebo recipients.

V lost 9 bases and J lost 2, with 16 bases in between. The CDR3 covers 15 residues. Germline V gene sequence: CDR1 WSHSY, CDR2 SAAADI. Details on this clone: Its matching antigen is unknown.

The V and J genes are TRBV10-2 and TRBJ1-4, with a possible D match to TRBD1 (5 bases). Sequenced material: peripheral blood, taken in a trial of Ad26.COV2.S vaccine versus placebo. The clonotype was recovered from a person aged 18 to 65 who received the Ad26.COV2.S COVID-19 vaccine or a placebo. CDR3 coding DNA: TGCGCCAGTAGGACACCGGCAACGACTAATGAAAAACTGTTTTTT. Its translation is CASRTPATTNEKLFF.